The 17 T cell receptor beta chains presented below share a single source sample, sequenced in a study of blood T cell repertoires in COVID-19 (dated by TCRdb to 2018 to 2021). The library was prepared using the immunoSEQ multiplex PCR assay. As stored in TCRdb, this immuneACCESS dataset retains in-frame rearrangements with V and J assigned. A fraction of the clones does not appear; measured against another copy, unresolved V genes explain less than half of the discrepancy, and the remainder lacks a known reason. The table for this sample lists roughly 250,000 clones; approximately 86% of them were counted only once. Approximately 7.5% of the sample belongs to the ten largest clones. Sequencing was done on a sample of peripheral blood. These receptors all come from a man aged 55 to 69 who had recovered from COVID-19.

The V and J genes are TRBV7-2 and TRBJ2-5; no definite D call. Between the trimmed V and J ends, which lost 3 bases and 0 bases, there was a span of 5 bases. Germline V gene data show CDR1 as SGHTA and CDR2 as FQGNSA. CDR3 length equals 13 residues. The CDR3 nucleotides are TGTGCCAGCAGCTTCAACTACCAAGAGACCCAGTACTTC. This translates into CASSFNYQETQYF.

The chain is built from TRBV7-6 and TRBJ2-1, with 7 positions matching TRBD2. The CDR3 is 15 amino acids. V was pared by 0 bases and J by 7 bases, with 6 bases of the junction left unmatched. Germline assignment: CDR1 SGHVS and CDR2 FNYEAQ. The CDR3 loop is CASSLAGGEGNEQFF. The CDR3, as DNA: TGTGCCAGCAGCTTAGCGGGGGGGGAAGGAAATGAGCAGTTCTTC.

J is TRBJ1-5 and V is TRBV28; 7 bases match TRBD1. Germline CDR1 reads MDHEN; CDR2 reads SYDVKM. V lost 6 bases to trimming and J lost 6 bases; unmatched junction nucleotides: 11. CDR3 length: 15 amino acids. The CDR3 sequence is CASRVHRGLGQPQHF. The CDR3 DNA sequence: TGTGCCAGCAGGGTACACAGGGGATTAGGTCAGCCCCAGCATTTT. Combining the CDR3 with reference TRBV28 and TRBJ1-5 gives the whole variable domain DVKVTQSSRYLVKRTGEKVFLECVQDMDHENMFWYRQDPGLGLRLIYFSYDVKMKEKGDIPEGYSVSREKKERFSLILESASTNQTSMYLCASRVHRGLGQPQHFGDGTRLSIL.

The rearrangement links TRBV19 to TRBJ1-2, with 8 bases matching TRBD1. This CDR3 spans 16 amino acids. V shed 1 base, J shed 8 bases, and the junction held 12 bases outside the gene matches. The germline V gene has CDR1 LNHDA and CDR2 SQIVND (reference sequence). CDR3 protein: CASSIVPWAGGQGYTF. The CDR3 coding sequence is TGTGCCAGTAGTATAGTACCTTGGGCAGGGGGCCAAGGCTACACCTTC.

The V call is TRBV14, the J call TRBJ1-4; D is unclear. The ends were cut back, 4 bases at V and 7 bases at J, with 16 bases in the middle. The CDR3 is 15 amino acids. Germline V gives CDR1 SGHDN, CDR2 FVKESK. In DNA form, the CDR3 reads TGTGCCAGCAGCCCTCCGCGAGGGTCGGGTGAAAAACTGTTTTTT. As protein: CASSPPRGSGEKLFF. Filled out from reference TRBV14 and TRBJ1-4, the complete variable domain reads EAGVTQFPSHSVIEKGQTVTLRCDPISGHDNLYWYRRVMGKEIKFLLHFVKESKQDESGMPNNRFLAERTGGTYSTLKVQPAELEDSGVYFCASSPPRGSGEKLFFGSGTQLSVL.

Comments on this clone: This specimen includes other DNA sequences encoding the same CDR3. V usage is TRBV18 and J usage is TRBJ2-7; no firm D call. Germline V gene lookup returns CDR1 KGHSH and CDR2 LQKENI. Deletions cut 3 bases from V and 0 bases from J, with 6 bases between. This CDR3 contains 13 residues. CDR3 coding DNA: TGTGCCAGCTCACCCCCGAGCTCCTACGAGCAGTACTTC. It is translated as CASSPPSSYEQYF. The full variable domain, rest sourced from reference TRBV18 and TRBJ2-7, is NAGVMQNPRHLVRRRGQEARLRCSPMKGHSHVYWYRQLPEEGLKFMVYLQKENIIDESGMPKERFSAEFPKEGPSILRIQQVVRGDSAAYFCASSPPSSYEQYFGPGTRLTVT.

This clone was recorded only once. For the CDR3, the DNA is TGCGCCAGCAGCTTTGGGGGGACTAGCGGGGTTAGAGAGACCCAGTACTTC. As protein: CASSFGGTSGVRETQYF. The V and J genes are TRBV5-1 and TRBJ2-5; 13 nucleotides agree with TRBD2. Germline trimming cut 2 bases from V and 4 bases from J; bases unmatched to any gene: 8. The CDR3 length is 17 residues. Germline V lookup: CDR1 SGHRS, CDR2 YFSETQ. Together with reference TRBV5-1 and TRBJ2-5, the CDR3 gives the full variable domain: KAGVTQTPRYLIKTRGQQVTLSCSPISGHRSVSWYQQTPGQGLQFLFEYFSETQRNKGNFPGRFSGRQFSNSRSEMNVSTLELGDSALYLCASSFGGTSGVRETQYFGPGTRLLVL.

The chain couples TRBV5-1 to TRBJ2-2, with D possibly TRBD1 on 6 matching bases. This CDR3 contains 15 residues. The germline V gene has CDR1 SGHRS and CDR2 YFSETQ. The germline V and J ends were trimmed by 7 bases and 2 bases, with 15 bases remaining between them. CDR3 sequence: CASGQLATNTGELFF. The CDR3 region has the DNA TGCGCCAGCGGACAGTTAGCAACTAACACCGGGGAGCTGTTTTTT.

The CDR3: CATSSRRGDQPQHF. DNA of the CDR3: TGTGCCACCAGTTCCCGCAGGGGAGATCAGCCCCAGCATTTT. V is TRBV24-1 and J is TRBJ1-5; the D gene is possibly TRBD1 (6 bases). The CDR3 consists of 14 residues. Germline CDR1 reads KGHDR; CDR2 reads SFDVKD. Trimming shortened V by 6 bases and J by 5 bases, and 13 bases separated the two germline ends.

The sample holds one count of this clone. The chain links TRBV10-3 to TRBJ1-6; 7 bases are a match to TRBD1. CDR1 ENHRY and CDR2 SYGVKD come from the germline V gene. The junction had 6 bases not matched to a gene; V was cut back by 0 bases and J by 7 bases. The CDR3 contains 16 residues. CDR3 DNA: TGTGCCATCAGTGAGTCTACGGGCAGGGGGAATTCACCCCTCCACTTT. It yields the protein CAISESTGRGNSPLHF.

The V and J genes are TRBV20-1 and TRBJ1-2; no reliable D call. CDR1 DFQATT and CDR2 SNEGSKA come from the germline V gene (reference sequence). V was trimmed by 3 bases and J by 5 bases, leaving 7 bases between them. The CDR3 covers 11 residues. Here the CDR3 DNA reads TGCAGTGCTAGGTGGCAGTATGGCTACACCTTC. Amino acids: CSARWQYGYTF.

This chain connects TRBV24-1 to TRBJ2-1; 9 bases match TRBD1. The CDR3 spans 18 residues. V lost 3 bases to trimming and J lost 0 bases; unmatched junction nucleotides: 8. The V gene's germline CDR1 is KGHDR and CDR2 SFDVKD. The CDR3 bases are TGTGCCACCAGTGATCCGGGGACAGGGAGGAGCTCCTACAATGAGCAGTTCTTC. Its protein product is CATSDPGTGRSSYNEQFF.

CDR3 DNA sequence: TGTGCCAGCTCGCCCGGGACAGGGGAGTTTGGCTACACCTTC. Protein: CASSPGTGEFGYTF. The chain joins TRBV18 to TRBJ1-2, with TRBD1 matching 10 bases. J gave up 7 bases and V 6 bases, and 8 bases lay outside the gene matches. The germline V gene has CDR1 KGHSH and CDR2 LQKENI. The length of the CDR3 is 14 residues. The variable domain in full, with the rest retrieved from reference TRBV18 and TRBJ1-2, is NAGVMQNPRHLVRRRGQEARLRCSPMKGHSHVYWYRQLPEEGLKFMVYLQKENIIDESGMPKERFSAEFPKEGPSILRIQQVVRGDSAAYFCASSPGTGEFGYTFGSGTRLTVV.

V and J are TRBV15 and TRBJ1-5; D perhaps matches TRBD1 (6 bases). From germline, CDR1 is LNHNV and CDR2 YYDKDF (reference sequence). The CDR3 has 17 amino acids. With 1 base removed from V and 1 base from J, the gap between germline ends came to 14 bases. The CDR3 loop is CATSRAPGTMSNQPQHF. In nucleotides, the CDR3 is TGTGCCACCAGCAGAGCACCCGGGACAATGAGCAATCAGCCCCAGCATTTT.

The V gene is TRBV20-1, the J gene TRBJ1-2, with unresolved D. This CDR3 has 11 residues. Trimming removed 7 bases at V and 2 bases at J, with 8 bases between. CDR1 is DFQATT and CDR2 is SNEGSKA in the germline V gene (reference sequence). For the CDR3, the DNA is TGCAGTGGAGTATCGAACTATGGCTACACCTTC. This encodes CSGVSNYGYTF.

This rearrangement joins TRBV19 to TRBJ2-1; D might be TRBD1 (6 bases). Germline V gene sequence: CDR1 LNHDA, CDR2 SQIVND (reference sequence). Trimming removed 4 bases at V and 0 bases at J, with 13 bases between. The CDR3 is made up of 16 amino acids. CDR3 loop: CASSNPDSLSYNEQFF. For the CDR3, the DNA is TGTGCCAGTAGTAACCCGGACAGCCTCTCCTACAATGAGCAGTTCTTC.

DNA for the CDR3: TGTGCCAGCATGGAACAGGGTCGGGGATCCTATAATTCACCCCTCCACTTT. Translating gives CASMEQGRGSYNSPLHF. The V call is TRBV2, the J call TRBJ1-6; D is possibly TRBD1 (6 bases). Trimming shortened V by 7 bases and J by 1 base, and 17 bases separated the two germline ends. The length of the CDR3 is 17 residues. Germline V lookup: CDR1 SNHLY, CDR2 FYNNEI.